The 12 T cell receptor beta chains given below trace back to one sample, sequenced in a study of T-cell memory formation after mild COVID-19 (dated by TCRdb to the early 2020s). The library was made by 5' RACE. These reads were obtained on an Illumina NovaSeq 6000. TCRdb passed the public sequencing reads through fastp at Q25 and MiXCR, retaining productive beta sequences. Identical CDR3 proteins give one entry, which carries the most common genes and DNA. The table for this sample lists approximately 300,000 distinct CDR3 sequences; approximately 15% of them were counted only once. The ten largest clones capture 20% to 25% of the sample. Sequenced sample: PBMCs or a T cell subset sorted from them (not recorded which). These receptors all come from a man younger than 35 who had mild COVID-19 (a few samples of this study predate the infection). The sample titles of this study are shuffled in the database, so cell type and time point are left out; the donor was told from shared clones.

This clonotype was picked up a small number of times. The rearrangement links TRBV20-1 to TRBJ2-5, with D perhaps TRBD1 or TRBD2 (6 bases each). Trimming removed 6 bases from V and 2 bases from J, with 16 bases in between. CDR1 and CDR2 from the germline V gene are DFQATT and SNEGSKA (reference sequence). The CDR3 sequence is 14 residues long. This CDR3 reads CSATDRRGQETQYF. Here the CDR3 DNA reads TGCAGTGCCACGGACCGGAGGGGGCAAGAGACCCAGTACTTC.

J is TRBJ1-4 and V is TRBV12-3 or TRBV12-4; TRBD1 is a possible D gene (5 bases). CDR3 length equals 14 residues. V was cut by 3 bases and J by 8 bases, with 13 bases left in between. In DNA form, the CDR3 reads TGTGCCAGCAGTTTCTTGGGACTTGGGGAAAAACTGTTTTTT. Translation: CASSFLGLGEKLFF.

Written as DNA, the CDR3 is TGTGCCAGCAGCCAAGGTCCGGAAAGTAATGAAAAACTGTTTTTT. Residues: CASSQGPESNEKLFF. The chain uses TRBV7-8 and TRBJ1-4, with D unresolved. Germline CDR1 reads SGHVS; CDR2 reads FQNEAQ. The CDR3 length is 15 residues. Trimming took 5 bases from V and 4 from J, leaving 14 bases between them. Combining the CDR3 with reference TRBV7-8 and TRBJ1-4 gives the whole variable domain GAGVSQSPRYKVAKRGQDVALRCDPISGHVSLFWYQQALGQGPEFLTYFQNEAQLDKSGLPSDRFFAERPEGSVSTLKIQRTQQEDSAVYLCASSQGPESNEKLFFGSGTQLSVL.

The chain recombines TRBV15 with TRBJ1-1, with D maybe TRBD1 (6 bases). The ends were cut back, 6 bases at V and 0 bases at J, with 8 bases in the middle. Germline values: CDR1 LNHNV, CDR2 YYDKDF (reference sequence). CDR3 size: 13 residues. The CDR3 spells CATRDRMNTEAFF. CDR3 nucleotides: TGTGCCACCAGAGACAGGATGAACACTGAAGCTTTCTTT.

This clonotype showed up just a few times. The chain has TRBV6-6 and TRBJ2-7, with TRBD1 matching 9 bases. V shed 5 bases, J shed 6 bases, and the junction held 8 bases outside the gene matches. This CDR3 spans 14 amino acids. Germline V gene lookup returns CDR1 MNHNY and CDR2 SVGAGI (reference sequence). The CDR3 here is CASSPTGGRGEQYF. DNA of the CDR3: TGTGCCAGCAGTCCGACAGGGGGTAGGGGCGAGCAGTACTTC.

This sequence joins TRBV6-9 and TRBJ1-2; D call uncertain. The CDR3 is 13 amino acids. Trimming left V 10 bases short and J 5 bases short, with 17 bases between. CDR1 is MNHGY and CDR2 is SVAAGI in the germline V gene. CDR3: CATGVLLGYGYTF. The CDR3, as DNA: TGTGCCACCGGGGTTCTACTAGGGTATGGCTACACCTTC.

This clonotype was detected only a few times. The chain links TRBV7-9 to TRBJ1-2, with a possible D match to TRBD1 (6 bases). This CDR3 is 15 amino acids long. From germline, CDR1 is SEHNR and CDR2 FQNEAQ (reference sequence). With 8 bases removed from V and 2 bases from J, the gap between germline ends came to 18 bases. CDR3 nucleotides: TGTGCCAGCGCGGACAGTCTTAGGCCGAACTATGGCTACACCTTC. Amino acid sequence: CASADSLRPNYGYTF.

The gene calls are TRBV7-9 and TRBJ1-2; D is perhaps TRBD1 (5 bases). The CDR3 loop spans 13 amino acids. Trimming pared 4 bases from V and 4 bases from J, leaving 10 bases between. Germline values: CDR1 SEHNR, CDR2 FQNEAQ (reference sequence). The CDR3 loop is CASSSAGVYGYTF. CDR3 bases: TGTGCCAGCAGCTCCGCGGGGGTCTATGGCTACACCTTC.

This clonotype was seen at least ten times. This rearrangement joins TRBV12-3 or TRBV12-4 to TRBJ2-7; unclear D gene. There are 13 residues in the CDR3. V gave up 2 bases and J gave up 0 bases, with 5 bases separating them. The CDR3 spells CASSLRHSYEQYF. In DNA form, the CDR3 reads TGTGCCAGCAGTTTAAGGCACTCCTACGAGCAGTACTTC.

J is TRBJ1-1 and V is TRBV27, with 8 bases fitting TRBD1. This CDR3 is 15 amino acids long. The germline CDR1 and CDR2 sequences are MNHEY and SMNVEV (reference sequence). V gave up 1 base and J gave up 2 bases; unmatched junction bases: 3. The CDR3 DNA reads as TGTGCCAGCAGTTTATTTGGGACAGGAAACACTGAAGCTTTCTTT. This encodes CASSLFGTGNTEAFF.

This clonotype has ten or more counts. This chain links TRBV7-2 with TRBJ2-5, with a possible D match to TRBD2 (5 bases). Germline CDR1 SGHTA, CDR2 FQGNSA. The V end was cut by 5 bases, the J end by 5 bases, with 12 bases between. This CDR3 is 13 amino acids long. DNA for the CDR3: TGTGCCAGCAGCCCACTCCCGGGGGAGACCCAGTACTTC. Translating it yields CASSPLPGETQYF. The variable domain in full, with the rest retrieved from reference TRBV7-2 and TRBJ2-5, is GAGVSQSPSNKVTEKGKDVELRCDPISGHTALYWYRQSLGQGLEFLIYFQGNSAPDKSGLPSDRFSAERTGGSVSTLTIQRTQQEDSAVYLCASSPLPGETQYFGPGTRLLVL.

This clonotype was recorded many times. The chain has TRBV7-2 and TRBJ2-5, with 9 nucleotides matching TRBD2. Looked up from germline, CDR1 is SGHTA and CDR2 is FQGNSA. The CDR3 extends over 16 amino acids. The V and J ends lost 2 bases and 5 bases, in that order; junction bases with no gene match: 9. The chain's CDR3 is CASSLRPAGGGETQYF. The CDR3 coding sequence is TGTGCCAGCAGCTTAAGGCCAGCGGGGGGAGGCGAGACCCAGTACTTC.